The 17 T cell receptor beta chains in this list originate from one sample, sequenced in a study of T cell repertoires in cytomegalovirus infection. From the reads, TCRdb called clonotypes with MiXCR, one entry per CDR3 protein. The sample has over 300,000 distinct CDR3 sequences; 9.5% are singletons. The sequenced sample consisted of PBMCs. Every receptor here comes from a human donor in good health (CMV status not recorded). Some clones in this sample may be carry-over from other donors' samples.

A few counts support this clonotype. The rearrangement links TRBV25-1 to TRBJ2-7; D gene unclear. The CDR3 has 13 amino acids. Germline V lookup: CDR1 MGHDK, CDR2 SYGVNS. V dropped 1 base and J dropped 0 bases, with 4 bases sitting between them. CDR3 in amino acids: CASSEFNSYEQYF. CDR3 nucleotides: TGTGCCAGCAGTGAATTTAACTCCTACGAGCAGTACTTC.

For this clonotype: A clone one base away is much larger, so this may be a read error. The CDR3 DNA sequence: TGCGCCAGCAGCCCAACAGGGGTTCGGGAAAAACTGTTTTTT. Its protein is CASSPTGVREKLFF. V and J are TRBV4-3 and TRBJ1-4; 7 bases are shared with TRBD1. V shed 4 bases, J shed 8 bases, and the junction held 7 bases outside the gene matches. CDR1 and CDR2 from the germline V gene are LGHNA and YSLEER. The length of the CDR3 is 14 residues.

This clonotype was seen ten or more times. The chain has TRBV7-2 and TRBJ1-2; D is possibly TRBD1 (5 bases). The V end lost 1 base, the J end lost 4 bases, and 13 bases lay between the germline ends. CDR3 length: 15 amino acids. Looked up from germline, CDR1 is SGHTA and CDR2 is FQGNSA. CDR3 bases: TGTGCCAGCAGCTTAGGAGGCGCAGGGAGCTATGGCTACACCTTC. Amino acids: CASSLGGAGSYGYTF.

The chain is built from TRBV20-1 and TRBJ2-5; 8 nucleotides match TRBD2. The CDR3 is 12 residues long. Germline V lookup: CDR1 DFQATT, CDR2 SNEGSKA (reference sequence). Germline trimming cut 5 bases from V and 7 bases from J; bases unmatched to any gene: 6. The CDR3 nucleotides read TGCAGTGCTTCAAGCGGGAGAAGGACCCAGTACTTC. This gives the protein CSASSGRRTQYF.

This clonotype was detected only a few times. The V gene is TRBV6-1, the J gene TRBJ1-5; D is unresolved. This CDR3 is built from 13 residues. Germline V lookup: CDR1 MNHNS, CDR2 SASEGT. V dropped 4 bases and J dropped 5 bases, with 9 bases sitting between them. CDR3 DNA: TGTGCCAGCAGTGTGGTCACCTATCAGCCCCAGCATTTT. Protein sequence: CASSVVTYQPQHF.

The V gene is TRBV20-1, the J gene TRBJ1-2; D call uncertain. The germline CDR1 and CDR2 sequences are DFQATT and SNEGSKA (reference sequence). Trimming removed 6 bases at V and 6 bases at J, with 14 bases between. There are 12 residues in the CDR3. The DNA of the CDR3 is TGCAGTGCCCCGGACGGCACTAATGGCTACACCTTC. It encodes CSAPDGTNGYTF.

This clonotype showed up many times. This chain joins TRBV7-2 and TRBJ2-7; 13 bases align to TRBD2. From germline, CDR1 is SGHTA and CDR2 FQGNSA. This CDR3 region has 17 residues. With V trimmed by 2 bases and J by 0 bases, 4 bases remained unmatched. CDR3 loop: CASSLMTSGRSSYEQYF. CDR3 nucleotides: TGTGCCAGCAGCTTAATGACTAGCGGGAGGTCCTCCTACGAGCAGTACTTC. Complete variable domain (other parts from reference TRBV7-2 and TRBJ2-7): GAGVSQSPSNKVTEKGKDVELRCDPISGHTALYWYRQSLGQGLEFLIYFQGNSAPDKSGLPSDRFSAERTGGSVSTLTIQRTQQEDSAVYLCASSLMTSGRSSYEQYFGPGTRLTVT.

This clonotype was found many times. This chain joins TRBV12-3 or TRBV12-4 and TRBJ2-3; TRBD1 matches 7 bases. V shed 3 bases, J shed 8 bases, and the junction held 2 bases outside the gene matches. The CDR3 is 12 amino acids. Written as DNA, the CDR3 is TGTGCCAGCAGTTTGACAGGGAGTACGCAGTATTTT. This codes for CASSLTGSTQYF.

The rearrangement links TRBV7-2 to TRBJ2-1; 10 bases align to TRBD2. CDR1 is SGHTA and CDR2 is FQGNSA in the germline V gene. V shed 0 bases and J 15 bases; nucleotides not matched to a gene: 8. This CDR3 spans 14 amino acids. CDR3 amino acids: CASSLAPSGGALFF. CDR3 sequence (DNA): TGTGCCAGCAGCTTAGCGCCGAGCGGGGGGGCGTTGTTCTTC.

The rearrangement links TRBV7-2 to TRBJ2-5, with D uncertain. Germline lookup yields CDR1 SGHTA and CDR2 FQGNSA. The ends were cut back, 6 bases at V and 4 bases at J, with 12 bases in the middle. The CDR3 runs to 13 residues. The CDR3 protein is CASSLFWGETQYF. Written as DNA, the CDR3 is TGTGCCAGCAGTCTATTCTGGGGAGAGACCCAGTACTTC.

This clonotype has a handful of counts. The chain joins TRBV3-1 to TRBJ2-4, with a tentative D call TRBD2 (5 bases). The germline CDR1 and CDR2 sequences are LGHDT and YNNKEL (reference sequence). The CDR3 totals 14 residues. V was pared by 4 bases and J by 3 bases, with 10 bases between. The CDR3 protein is CASSRRGGKNIQYF. CDR3 nucleotide sequence: TGTGCCAGCAGCCGACGGGGTGGCAAAAACATTCAGTACTTC.

The sample holds a few counts of this clonotype. This chain uses TRBV4-1 with TRBJ2-7, with TRBD1 matching 9 bases. The CDR3 is 14 amino acids. Germline lookup yields CDR1 MGHRA and CDR2 YSYEKL. V dropped 5 bases and J dropped 4; count of bases not matched to a gene: 6. CDR3 region: CASSSRTGEYEQYF. The CDR3 nucleotides are TGCGCCAGCAGCTCCCGGACAGGGGAGTACGAGCAGTACTTC.

This clonotype has ten or more counts. The chain recombines TRBV7-8 with TRBJ2-6, with 7 bases aligning to TRBD2. The CDR3 extends over 18 amino acids. The ends lost 5 bases at V and 0 bases at J; junction bases unmatched: 10. Germline V lookup: CDR1 SGHVS, CDR2 FQNEAQ. For the CDR3, the DNA is TGTGCCAGCAGCCTAAGTGCGGGGGTTTTCTCTGGGGCCAACGTCCTGACTTTC. It encodes CASSLSAGVFSGANVLTF.

This clonotype was counted only a few times. The chain is built from TRBV12-3 or TRBV12-4 and TRBJ2-5, with unresolved D. This CDR3 has 13 residues. V was cut by 3 bases and J by 5 bases, with 10 bases left in between. The CDR3 region is CASSFPFGETQYF. CDR3 in DNA: TGTGCCAGCAGTTTCCCCTTCGGGGAGACCCAGTACTTC.

This clonotype was observed at least ten times. The rearrangement joins TRBV7-2 to TRBJ2-5, with TRBD2 matching over 8 bases. In germline, CDR1 is SGHTA, CDR2 FQGNSA. The CDR3 totals 15 residues. J lost 4 bases, V lost 6 bases, and 10 bases had no gene match. CDR3 sequence reads: CASSLGVAGRETQYF. CDR3 in DNA: TGTGCCAGCAGTCTTGGGGTAGCGGGACGAGAGACCCAGTACTTC.

About this clonotype: At one end, the junction sequence differs from germline, possibly due to a read error. CDR3 in DNA: TGTGCCGGTAGTTCCCTAGCGGGGTTAAGCTCCTACAATGAGCAGTTCTTC. Residues: CAGSSLAGLSSYNEQFF. The chain couples TRBV19 to TRBJ2-1, with 9 bases aligning to TRBD2. The CDR3 runs 17 residues. Per the germline V gene, CDR1 is LNHDA and CDR2 is SQIVND (reference sequence).

The sample holds a few counts of this clonotype. The rearrangement links TRBV12-3 or TRBV12-4 to TRBJ1-1; possibly TRBD1 for D (5 bases). V was cut by 3 bases and J by 2 bases, with 19 bases left in between. This CDR3 has 17 amino acids. CDR3 nucleotide sequence: TGTGCCAGCAGTTTGAGGGACCCGTTTACCCTTAACACTGAAGCTTTCTTT. Translating it yields CASSLRDPFTLNTEAFF.